This TCR beta chain comes out of a study of blood T cell repertoires in COVID-19. Enrolment of Seattle patients took place during active infection, and they were followed longitudinally. In the authors' workflow: Estimation of nucleated cell counts was performed using reference gene primer amplification. Profiled with immunoSEQ multiplex PCR; TCRdb holds only in-frame clones, not every one. The V and J calls and clone size were taken over from that table, and D and trimming were inferred from the DNA. The data hold some 200,000 clones, with approximately 81% observed a single time. This clonotype was obtained from a woman older than 75 with COVID-19, enrolled during active disease. Sequenced material: peripheral blood.

CDR3 sequence (DNA): TGTGCCAGCAGCTTAGCGACTGGAGTTCGGATCACTGAAGCTTTCTTT. Its translation: CASSLATGVRITEAFF. This chain links TRBV7-2 with TRBJ1-1; D not certain. V was trimmed by 0 bases and J by 4 bases, leaving 15 bases between them. The CDR3 totals 16 residues. Germline V gene sequence: CDR1 SGHTA, CDR2 FQGNSA.